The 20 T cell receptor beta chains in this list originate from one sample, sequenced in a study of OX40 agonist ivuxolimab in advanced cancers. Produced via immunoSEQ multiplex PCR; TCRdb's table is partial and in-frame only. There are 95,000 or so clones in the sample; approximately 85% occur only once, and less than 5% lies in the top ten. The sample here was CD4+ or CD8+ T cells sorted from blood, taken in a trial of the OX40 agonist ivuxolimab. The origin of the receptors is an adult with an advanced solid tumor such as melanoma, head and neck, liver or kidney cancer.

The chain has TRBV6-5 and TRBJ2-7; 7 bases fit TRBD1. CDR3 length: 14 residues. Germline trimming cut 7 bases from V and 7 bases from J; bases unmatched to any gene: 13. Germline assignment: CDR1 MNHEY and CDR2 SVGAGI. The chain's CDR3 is CASIPSTGVWEQYF. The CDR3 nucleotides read TGTGCCAGCATACCCTCAACAGGGGTCTGGGAGCAGTACTTC.

The CDR3 loop is CASSSEGPNTEAFF. The CDR3 bases are TGTGCCAGCAGTTCTGAGGGCCCGAACACTGAAGCTTTCTTT. The chain is built from TRBV6-5 and TRBJ1-1; no clear D gene. V lost 4 bases, J lost 1 base, and 10 bases lay in between. The germline gives CDR1 MNHEY, CDR2 SVGAGI. The CDR3 has 14 amino acids.

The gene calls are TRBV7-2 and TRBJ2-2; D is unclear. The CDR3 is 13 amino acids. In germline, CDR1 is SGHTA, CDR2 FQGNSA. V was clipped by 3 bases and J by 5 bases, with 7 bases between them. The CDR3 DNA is TGTGCCAGCAGCTTTGTAGCAACCGGGGAGCTGTTTTTT. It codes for CASSFVATGELFF.

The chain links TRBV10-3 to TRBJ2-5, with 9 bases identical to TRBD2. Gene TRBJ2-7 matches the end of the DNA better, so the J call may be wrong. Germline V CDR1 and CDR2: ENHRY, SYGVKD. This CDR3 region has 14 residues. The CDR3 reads CAISPAGGSYEQYF. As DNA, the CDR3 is TGTGCCATCAGCCCAGCGGGAGGCTCCTACGAGCAGTACTTC.

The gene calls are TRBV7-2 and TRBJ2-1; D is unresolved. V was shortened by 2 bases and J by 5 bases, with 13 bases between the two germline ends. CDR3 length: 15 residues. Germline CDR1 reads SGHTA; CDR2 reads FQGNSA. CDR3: CASSLSASKHNEQFF. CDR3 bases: TGTGCCAGCAGCTTAAGCGCCTCCAAGCACAATGAGCAGTTCTTC.

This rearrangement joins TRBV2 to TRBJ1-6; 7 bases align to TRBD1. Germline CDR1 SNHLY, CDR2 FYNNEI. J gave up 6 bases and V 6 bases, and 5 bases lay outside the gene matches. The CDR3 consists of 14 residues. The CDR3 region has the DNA TGTGCCAGCAGCCGGGACAGACCTAATTCACCCCTCCACTTT. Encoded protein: CASSRDRPNSPLHF.

The CDR3 spells CATIGGGEVDEQYF. The CDR3 DNA reads as TGTGCCACCATAGGCGGGGGGGAGGTCGACGAGCAGTACTTC. The V call is TRBV2, the J call TRBJ2-7; 9 bases are shared with TRBD2. Germline CDR1 reads SNHLY; CDR2 reads FYNNEI. Unmatched junction bases numbered 12, after V lost 10 bases and J lost 5 bases. The CDR3 is made up of 14 amino acids. Looking up the rest from reference TRBV2 and TRBJ2-7 gives the full variable domain: EPEVTQTPSHQVTQMGQEVILRCVPISNHLYFYWYRQILGQKVEFLVSFYNNEISEKSEIFDDQFSVERPDGSNFTLKIRSTKLEDSAMYFCATIGGGEVDEQYFGPGTRLTVT.

The CDR3 loop is CASSPTGTEQFF. CDR3 sequence (DNA): TGTGCCAGCAGCCCTACCGGGACTGAGCAGTTCTTC. The chain joins TRBV11-2 to TRBJ2-1; tentatively, D is TRBD1 or TRBD2 (5 bases each). The germline V gene encodes CDR1 SGHAT and CDR2 FQNNGV. Trimming removed 5 bases from V and 9 bases from J, with 11 bases in between. The CDR3 length is 12 residues. Full variable domain (rest looked up from reference TRBV11-2 and TRBJ2-1): EAGVAQSPRYKIIEKRQSVAFWCNPISGHATLYWYQQILGQGPKLLIQFQNNGVVDDSQLPKDRFSAERLKGVDSTLKIQPAKLEDSAVYLCASSPTGTEQFFGPGTRLTVL.

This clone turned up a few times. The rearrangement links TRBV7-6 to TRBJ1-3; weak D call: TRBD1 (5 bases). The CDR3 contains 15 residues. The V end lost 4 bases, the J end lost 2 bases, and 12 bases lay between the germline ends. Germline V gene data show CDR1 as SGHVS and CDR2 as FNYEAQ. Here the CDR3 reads CASSSPRGAGNTIYF. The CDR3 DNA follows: TGTGCCAGCAGCTCCCCTCGAGGGGCTGGAAACACCATATATTTT.

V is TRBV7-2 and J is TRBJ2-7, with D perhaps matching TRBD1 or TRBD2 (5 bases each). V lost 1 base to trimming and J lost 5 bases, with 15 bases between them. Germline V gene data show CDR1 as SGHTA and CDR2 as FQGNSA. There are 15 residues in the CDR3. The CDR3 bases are TGTGCCAGCAGCTTAGTCGGGGCAGGGAAGAACGAGCAGTACTTC. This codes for CASSLVGAGKNEQYF.

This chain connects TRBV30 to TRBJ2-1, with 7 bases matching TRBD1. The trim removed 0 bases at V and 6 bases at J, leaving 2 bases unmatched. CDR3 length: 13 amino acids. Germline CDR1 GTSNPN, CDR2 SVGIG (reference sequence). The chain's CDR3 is CAWSVAGGNEQFF. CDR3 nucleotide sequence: TGTGCCTGGAGTGTAGCAGGGGGCAATGAGCAGTTCTTC.

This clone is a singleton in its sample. CDR3 loop: CASSLGTDSVRETQYF. The CDR3 DNA reads TGTGCCAGCAGTTTAGGGACAGATTCTGTGAGGGAGACCCAGTACTTC. The chain joins TRBV27 to TRBJ2-5; 7 bases align to TRBD1. The germline V gene encodes CDR1 MNHEY and CDR2 SMNVEV (reference sequence). Trimming removed 2 bases from V and 5 bases from J; junction bases left unmatched: 11. This CDR3 contains 16 residues.

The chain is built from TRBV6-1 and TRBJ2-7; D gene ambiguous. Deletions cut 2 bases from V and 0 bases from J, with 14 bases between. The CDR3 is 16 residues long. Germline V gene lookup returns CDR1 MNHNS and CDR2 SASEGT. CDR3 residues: CASSEQASRYSYEQYF. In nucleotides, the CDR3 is TGTGCCAGCAGTGAACAGGCGTCGAGGTACTCCTACGAGCAGTACTTC.

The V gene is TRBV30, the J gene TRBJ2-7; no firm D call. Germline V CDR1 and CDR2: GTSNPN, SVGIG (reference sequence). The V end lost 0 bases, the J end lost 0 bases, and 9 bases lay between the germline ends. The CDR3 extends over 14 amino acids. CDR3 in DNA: TGTGCCTGGAGTGTTCCCCCGGGCTCCTACGAGCAGTACTTC. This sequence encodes CAWSVPPGSYEQYF.

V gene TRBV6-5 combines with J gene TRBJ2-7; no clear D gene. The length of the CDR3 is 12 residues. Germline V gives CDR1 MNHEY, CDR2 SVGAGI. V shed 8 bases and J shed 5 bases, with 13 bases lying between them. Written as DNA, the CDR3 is TGTGCCAGCTCCGAAGCAGGTCACGAGCAGTACTTC. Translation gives CASSEAGHEQYF.

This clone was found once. Written as DNA, the CDR3 is TGTGCCAGCAGCCTTGGAGCCTATGGCTACACCTTC. Protein sequence: CASSLGAYGYTF. The gene calls are TRBV13 and TRBJ1-2; D gene ambiguous. This CDR3 is built from 12 residues. With 5 bases removed from V and 4 bases from J, the gap between germline ends came to 8 bases. Germline CDR1 PRHDT, CDR2 FYEKMQ (reference sequence). The full variable domain, completed using reference TRBV13 and TRBJ1-2, is AAGVIQSPRHLIKEKRETATLKCYPIPRHDTVYWYQQGPGQDPQFLISFYEKMQSDKGSIPDRFSAQQFSDYHSELNMSSLELGDSALYFCASSLGAYGYTFGSGTRLTVV.

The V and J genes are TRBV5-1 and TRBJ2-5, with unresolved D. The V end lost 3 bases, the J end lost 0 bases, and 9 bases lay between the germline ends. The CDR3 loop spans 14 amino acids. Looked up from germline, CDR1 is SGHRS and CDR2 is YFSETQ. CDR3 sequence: CASSSWAYQETQYF. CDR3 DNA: TGCGCCAGCAGCTCATGGGCGTACCAAGAGACCCAGTACTTC.

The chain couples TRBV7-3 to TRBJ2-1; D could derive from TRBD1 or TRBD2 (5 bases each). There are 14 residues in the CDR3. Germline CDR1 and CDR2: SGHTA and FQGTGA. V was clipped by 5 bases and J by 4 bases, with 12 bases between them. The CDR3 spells CASSARDGYNEQFF. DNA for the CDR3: TGTGCCAGCAGCGCCCGGGACGGATACAATGAGCAGTTCTTC.

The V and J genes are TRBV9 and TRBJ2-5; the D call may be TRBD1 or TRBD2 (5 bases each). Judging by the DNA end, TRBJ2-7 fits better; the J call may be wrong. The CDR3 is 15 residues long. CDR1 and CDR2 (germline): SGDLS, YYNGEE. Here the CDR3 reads CASSLSSGPAYEQYF. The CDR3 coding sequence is TGTGCCAGCAGCTTATCCTCGGGACCCGCCTACGAGCAGTACTTC.

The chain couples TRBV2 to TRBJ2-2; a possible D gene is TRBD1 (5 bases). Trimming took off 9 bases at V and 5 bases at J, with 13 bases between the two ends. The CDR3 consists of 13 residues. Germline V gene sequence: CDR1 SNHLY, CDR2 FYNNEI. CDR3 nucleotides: TGTGCCAGAGGGGCAGCCGGAACCGGGGAGCTGTTTTTT. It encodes CARGAAGTGELFF.